This T cell receptor beta chain was documented in a study of cytomegalovirus exposure and HLA in healthy donors. Broader study findings: Prior analysis indicated that the majority of TCR beta V segments exhibited productivity approximately 90% or approximately 30% of the time. V- and J-gene trimming in TCR beta was tied to a missense DCLRE1C variant by an analysis performed later.

On this clone: Its target is not known.

Germline loops: CDR1 SGDLS, CDR2 YYNGEE. The CDR3 is 12 residues long. Trimming pared 4 bases from V and 8 bases from J, leaving 10 bases between. The PCR was carried out with 60 Vbeta primers and 13 Jbeta primers. Per the study methods: An analysis that came later counted roughly 80 million unique TCR beta chains, roughly 11 million shared. This table comes from immunoSEQ multiplex PCR, and its TCRdb copy is limited to in-frame clones, with some not included. V, J and clone size are those of that table, while D and trimming were read from the DNA. The sample has 150,000 to 200,000 clones, roughly 84% seen once.

Sequenced material: PBMCs. This rearrangement joins TRBV9 to TRBJ1-3; D gene uncertain. This receptor was obtained from a boy aged 10-17 years in good health and CMV-seronegative. This CDR3 is CASSSRRDTIYF. The CDR3 DNA reads as TGTGCCAGCAGCTCCCGGAGGGACACCATATATTTT.